This T cell receptor (beta chain) was recovered during a study of CD8+CD57+ T cells in acquired aplastic anemia. Study-wide background: Sorting CD4+ and CD8+ cells gave DNA averaging approximately 3 ug.

Germline CDR1 is ENHRY and CDR2 is SYGVKD. V trimming: 6 bases; J trimming: 7 bases; junction bases outside the gene matches: 11. The CDR3 has 16 amino acids. CD8+CD57+ cell expansion, shown by flow cytometry, had occurred in the patients selected for sequencing. The use of genomic DNA as template underpinned the TCR beta VDJ and CDR3 profiling. TCRdb reanalysed the reads using MiXCR and keeps one entry per CDR3 protein. The sample consists of around 130,000 distinct CDR3 sequences, 50% to 60% of them appearing once. With regard to this clonotype: What it recognizes is unknown.

Study-wide results and caveats: Controls did not differ significantly from patients in CD8+ Simpson's diversity.

The sequenced material came from sorted CD4+, CD8+, or CD8+CD57+ T cells (not recorded which) from PBMCs. The chain couples TRBV10-3 to TRBJ2-1, with 11 bases that match TRBD2. The clonotype originates from a human donor with aplastic anemia. CDR3 DNA sequence: TGTGCCATCAGCGGAGACACTAGCGGGAGTAGGAATGAGCAGTTCTTC. Translated, it gives CAISGDTSGSRNEQFF.